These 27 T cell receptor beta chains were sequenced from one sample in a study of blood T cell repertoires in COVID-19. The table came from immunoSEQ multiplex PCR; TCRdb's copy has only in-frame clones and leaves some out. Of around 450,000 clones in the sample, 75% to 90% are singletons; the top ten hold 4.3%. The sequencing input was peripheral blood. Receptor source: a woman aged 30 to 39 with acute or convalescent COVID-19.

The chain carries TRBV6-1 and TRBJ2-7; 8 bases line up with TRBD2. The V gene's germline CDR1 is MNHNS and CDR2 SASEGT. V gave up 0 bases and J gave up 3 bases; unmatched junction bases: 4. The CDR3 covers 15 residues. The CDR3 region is CASSEAPSGLYEQYF. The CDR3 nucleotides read TGTGCCAGCAGTGAAGCCCCTAGCGGGCTCTACGAGCAGTACTTC.

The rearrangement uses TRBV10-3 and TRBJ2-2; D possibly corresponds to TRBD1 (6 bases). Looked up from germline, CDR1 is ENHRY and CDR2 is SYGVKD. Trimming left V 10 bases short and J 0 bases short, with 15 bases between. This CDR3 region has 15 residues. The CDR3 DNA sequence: TGTGCCACCATGGTAGGACAGACGAACACCGGGGAGCTGTTTTTT. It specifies CATMVGQTNTGELFF.

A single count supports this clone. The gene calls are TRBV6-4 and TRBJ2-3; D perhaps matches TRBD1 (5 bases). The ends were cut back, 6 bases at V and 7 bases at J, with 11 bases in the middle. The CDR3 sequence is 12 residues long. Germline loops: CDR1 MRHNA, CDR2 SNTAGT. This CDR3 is CASRDRVNTQYF. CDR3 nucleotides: TGTGCCAGCAGAGACAGAGTTAATACGCAGTATTTT.

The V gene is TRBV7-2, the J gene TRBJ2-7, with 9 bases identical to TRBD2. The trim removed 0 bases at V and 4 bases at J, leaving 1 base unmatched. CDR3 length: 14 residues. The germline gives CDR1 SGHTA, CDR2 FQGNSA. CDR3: CASSLAGLAYEQYF. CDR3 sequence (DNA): TGTGCCAGCAGCTTAGCGGGACTAGCTTACGAGCAGTACTTC.

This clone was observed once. The CDR3 reads CASSSRASGGVPQYF. In nucleotides, the CDR3 is TGTGCCAGCAGTTCCCGGGCCAGCGGCGGGGTGCCGCAGTATTTT. The rearrangement uses TRBV11-1 and TRBJ2-3; the D gene is possibly TRBD2 (6 bases). The CDR3 extends over 15 amino acids. CDR1 is SGHAT and CDR2 is FQDESV in the germline V gene (reference sequence). V was shortened by 6 bases and J by 10 bases, with 23 bases between the two germline ends.

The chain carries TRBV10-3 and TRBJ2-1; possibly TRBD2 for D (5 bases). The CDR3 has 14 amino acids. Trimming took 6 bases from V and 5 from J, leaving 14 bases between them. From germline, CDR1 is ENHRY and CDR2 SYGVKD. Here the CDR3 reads CAIRAFGNNNEQFF. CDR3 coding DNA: TGTGCCATCAGGGCCTTCGGGAACAACAATGAGCAGTTCTTC.

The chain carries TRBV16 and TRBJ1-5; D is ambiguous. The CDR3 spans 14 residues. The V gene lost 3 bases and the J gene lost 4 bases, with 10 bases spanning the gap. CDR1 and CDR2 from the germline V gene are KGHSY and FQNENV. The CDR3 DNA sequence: TGTGCCAGCAGCCAGGTGAGGTCTAATCAGCCCCAGCATTTT. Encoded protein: CASSQVRSNQPQHF.

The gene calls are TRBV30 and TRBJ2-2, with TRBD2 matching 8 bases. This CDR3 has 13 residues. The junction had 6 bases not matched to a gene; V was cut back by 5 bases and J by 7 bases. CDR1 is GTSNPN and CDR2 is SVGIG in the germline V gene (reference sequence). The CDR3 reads CAWAGGVGGELFF. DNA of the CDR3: TGTGCCTGGGCCGGGGGGGTAGGCGGGGAGCTGTTTTTT.

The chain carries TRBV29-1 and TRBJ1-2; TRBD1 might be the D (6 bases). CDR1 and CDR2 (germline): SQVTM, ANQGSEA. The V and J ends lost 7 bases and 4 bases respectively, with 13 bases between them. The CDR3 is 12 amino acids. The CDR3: CSDNREGYGYTF. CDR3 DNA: TGCAGCGACAACAGGGAAGGCTATGGCTACACCTTC.

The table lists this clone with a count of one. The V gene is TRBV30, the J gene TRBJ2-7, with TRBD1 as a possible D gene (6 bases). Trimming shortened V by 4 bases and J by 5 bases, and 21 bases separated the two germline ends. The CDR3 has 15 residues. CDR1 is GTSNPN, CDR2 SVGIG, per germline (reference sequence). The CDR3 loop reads CAWKRGLRGSNEQYF. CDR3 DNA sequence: TGTGCCTGGAAGAGGGGGTTGAGAGGGTCCAACGAGCAGTACTTC.

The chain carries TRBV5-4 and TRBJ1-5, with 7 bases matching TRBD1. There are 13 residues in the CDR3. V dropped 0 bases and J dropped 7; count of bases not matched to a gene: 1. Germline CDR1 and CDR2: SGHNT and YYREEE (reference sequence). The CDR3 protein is CASSLDRGQPQHF. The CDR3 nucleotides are TGTGCCAGCAGCTTGGACAGGGGACAGCCCCAGCATTTT.

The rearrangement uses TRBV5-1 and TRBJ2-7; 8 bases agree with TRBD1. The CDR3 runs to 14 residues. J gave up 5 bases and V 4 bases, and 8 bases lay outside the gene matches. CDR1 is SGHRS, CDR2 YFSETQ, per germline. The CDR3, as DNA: TGCGCCAGCAGCCCGACAGGGGTGAAGCACGAGCAGTACTTC. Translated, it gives CASSPTGVKHEQYF.

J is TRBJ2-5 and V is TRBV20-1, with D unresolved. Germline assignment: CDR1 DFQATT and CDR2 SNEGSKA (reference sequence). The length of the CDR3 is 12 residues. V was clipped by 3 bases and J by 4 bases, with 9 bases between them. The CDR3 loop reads CSASIAGETQYF. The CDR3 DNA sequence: TGCAGTGCTAGTATAGCCGGAGAGACCCAGTACTTC.

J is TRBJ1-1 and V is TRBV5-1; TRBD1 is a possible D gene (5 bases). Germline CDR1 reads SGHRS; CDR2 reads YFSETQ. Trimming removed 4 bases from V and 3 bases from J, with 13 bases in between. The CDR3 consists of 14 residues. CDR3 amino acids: CASSPIGGYTEAFF. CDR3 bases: TGCGCCAGCAGCCCCATCGGGGGGTACACTGAAGCTTTCTTT.

CDR3 bases: TGTGCCAGCAGTTTCCTCGTCAAGGAGGATGAGCAGTTCTTC. Its translation is CASSFLVKEDEQFF. The V gene is TRBV6-6, the J gene TRBJ2-1, with a weak D call TRBD2 (5 bases). Between the trimmed V and J ends, which lost 4 bases and 8 bases, there was a span of 15 bases. Germline V CDR1 and CDR2: MNHNY, SVGAGI (reference sequence). The CDR3 is 14 residues long.

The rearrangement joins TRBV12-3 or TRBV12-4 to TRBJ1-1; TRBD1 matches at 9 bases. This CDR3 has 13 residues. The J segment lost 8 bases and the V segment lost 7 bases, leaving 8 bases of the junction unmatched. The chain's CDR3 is CASKTGGPLEAFF. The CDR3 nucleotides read TGTGCCAGCAAAACAGGGGGCCCCCTCGAAGCTTTCTTT.

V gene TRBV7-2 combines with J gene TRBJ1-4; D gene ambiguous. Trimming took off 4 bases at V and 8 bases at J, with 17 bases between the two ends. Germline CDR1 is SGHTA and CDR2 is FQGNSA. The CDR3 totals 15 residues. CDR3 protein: CASSSRLSGREKLFF. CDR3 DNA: TGTGCCAGCAGCTCCCGCCTTAGCGGGCGGGAAAAACTGTTTTTT.

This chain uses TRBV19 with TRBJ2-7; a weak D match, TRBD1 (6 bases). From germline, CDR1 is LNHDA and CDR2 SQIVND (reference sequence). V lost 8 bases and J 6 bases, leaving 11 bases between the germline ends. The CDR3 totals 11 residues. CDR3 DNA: TGTGCCAGTGGAACAGGGTTCGAGCAGTACTTC. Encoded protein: CASGTGFEQYF.

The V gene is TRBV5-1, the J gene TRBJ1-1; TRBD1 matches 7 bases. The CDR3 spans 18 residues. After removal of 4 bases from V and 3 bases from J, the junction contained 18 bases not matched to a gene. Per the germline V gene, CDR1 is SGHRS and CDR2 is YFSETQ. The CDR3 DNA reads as TGCGCCAGCAGCCTGCCAGAACGCCGACAGGGTAGGGACACTGAAGCTTTCTTT. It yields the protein CASSLPERRQGRDTEAFF.

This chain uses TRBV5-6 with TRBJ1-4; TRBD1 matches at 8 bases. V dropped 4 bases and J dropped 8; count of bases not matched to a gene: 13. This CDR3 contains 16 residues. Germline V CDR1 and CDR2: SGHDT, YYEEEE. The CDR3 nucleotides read TGTGCCAGCAGCGCGTCACCAGGGGGCGTTGAGGAAAAACTGTTTTTT. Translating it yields CASSASPGGVEEKLFF. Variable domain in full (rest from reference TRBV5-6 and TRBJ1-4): DAGVTQSPTHLIKTRGQQVTLRCSPKSGHDTVSWYQQALGQGPQFIFQYYEEEERQRGNFPDRFSGHQFPNYSSELNVNALLLGDSALYLCASSASPGGVEEKLFFGSGTQLSVL.

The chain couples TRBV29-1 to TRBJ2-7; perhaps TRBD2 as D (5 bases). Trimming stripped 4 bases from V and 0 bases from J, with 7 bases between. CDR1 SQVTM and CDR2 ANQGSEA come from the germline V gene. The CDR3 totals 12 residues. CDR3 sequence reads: CSVVGNSYEQYF. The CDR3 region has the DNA TGCAGCGTTGTCGGGAACTCCTACGAGCAGTACTTC.

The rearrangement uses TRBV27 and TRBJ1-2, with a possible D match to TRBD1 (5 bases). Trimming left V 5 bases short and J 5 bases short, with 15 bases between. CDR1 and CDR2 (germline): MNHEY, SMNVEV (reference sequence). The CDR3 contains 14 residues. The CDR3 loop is CASSRSGGIYGYTF. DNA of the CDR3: TGTGCCAGCAGTCGGAGCGGGGGGATTTATGGCTACACCTTC.

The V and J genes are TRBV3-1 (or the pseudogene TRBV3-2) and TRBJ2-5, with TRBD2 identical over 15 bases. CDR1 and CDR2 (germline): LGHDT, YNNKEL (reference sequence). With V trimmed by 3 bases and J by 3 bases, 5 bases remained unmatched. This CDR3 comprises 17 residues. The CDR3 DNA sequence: TGTGCCAGCAGCCACCACGGACTAGCGGGGGGGAAAGAGACCCAGTACTTC. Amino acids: CASSHHGLAGGKETQYF.

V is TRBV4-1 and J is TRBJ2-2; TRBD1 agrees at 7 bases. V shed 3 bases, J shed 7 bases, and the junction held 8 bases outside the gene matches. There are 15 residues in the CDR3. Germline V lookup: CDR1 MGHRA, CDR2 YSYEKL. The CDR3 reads CASSHPGQFNGELFF. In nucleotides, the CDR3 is TGCGCCAGCAGCCATCCGGGACAGTTTAACGGGGAGCTGTTTTTT.

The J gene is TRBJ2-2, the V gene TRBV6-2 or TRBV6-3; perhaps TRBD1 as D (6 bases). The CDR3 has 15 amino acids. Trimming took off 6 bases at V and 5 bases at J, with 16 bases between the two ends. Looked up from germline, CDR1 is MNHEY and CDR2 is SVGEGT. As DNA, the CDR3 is TGTGCCAGCAGCCGCGAGGGGGTAGGGACCGGGGAGCTGTTTTTT. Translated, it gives CASSREGVGTGELFF.

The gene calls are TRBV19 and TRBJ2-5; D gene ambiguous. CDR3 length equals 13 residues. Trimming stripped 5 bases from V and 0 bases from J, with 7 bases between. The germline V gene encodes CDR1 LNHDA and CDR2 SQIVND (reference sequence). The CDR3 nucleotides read TGTGCCAGTAGTCCAGAATACCAAGAGACCCAGTACTTC. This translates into CASSPEYQETQYF.

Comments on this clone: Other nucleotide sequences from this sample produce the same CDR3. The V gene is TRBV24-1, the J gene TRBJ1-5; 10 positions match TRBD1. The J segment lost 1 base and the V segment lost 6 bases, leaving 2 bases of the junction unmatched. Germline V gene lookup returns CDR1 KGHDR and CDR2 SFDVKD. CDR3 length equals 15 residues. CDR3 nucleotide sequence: TGTGCCACCAGTCCGGGACAGGGGAGCAATCAGCCCCAGCATTTT. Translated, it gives CATSPGQGSNQPQHF.